This TCR beta chain was obtained from a study of lymphopenia after photon versus proton radiotherapy. General observations from the study: Proton therapy kept repertoires fairly stable, unlike photons, which gained effector/memory cells. A bigger post-nadir fall in TCR diversity correlated inversely with survival time in deceased patients.

Comment on this clone: Antigen unknown.

The CDR3 has 17 residues. Germline V lookup: CDR1 SGHNT, CDR2 YYREEE (reference sequence). Germline trimming cut 4 bases from V and 3 bases from J; bases unmatched to any gene: 3. Generated by immunoSEQ multiplex PCR, the TCRdb table keeps only in-frame clones and is missing some. The sample carries roughly 30,000 clones, roughly 89% recorded once. The material was peripheral blood, obtained from a patient treated with proton-based radiotherapy. The chain is built from TRBV5-4 and TRBJ2-6, with 14 bases fitting TRBD2. The clonotype comes from an older woman with cholangiocarcinoma. Some clones in this sample may be carry-over from other donors' samples. The CDR3 region is CASSRGTSGSGANVLTF. DNA of the CDR3: TGTGCCAGCAGCCGAGGGACTAGCGGGAGTGGGGCCAACGTCCTGACTTTC.